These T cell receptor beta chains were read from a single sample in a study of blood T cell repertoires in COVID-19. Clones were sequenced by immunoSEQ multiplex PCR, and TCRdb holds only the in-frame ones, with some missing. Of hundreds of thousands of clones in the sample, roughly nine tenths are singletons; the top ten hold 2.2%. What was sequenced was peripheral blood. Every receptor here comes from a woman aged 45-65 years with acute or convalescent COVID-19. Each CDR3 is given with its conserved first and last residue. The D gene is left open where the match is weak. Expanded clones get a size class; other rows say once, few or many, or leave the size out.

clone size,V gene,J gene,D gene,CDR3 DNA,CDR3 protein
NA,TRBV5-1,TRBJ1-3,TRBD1,TGCGCCAGCAGCTTGGGACAGGGGGAAGGCACAGGAAACACCATATATTTT,CASSLGQGEGTGNTIYF
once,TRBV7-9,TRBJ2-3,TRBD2,TGTGCCAGCGGGCTAGCGGGGGAAGATACGCAGTATTTT,CASGLAGEDTQYF
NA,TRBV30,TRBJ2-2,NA,TGTGCCTGGAGTGGCGCGAACACCGGGGAGCTGTTTTTT,CAWSGANTGELFF
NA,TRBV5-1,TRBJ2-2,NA,TGCGCCAGCAGCTTGGCCGAGCTCACCGGGGAGCTGTTTTTT,CASSLAELTGELFF
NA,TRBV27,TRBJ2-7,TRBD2,TGTGCCAGCAGTTTATTGGGGGGGAGCGGGGCCTACGAGCAGTACTTC,CASSLLGGSGAYEQYF
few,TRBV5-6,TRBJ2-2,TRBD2,TGTGCCAGCAGCTTGAGGCTAGCGGGAAACACCGGGGAGCTGTTTTTT,CASSLRLAGNTGELFF
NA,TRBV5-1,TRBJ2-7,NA,TGCGCCAGCAGCTTGGAATCGGGCGAGCAGTACTTC,CASSLESGEQYF
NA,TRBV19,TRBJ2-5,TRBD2,TGTGCCAGTAGTGCGGGAGGGGAGGGAGAGACCCAGTACTTC,CASSAGGEGETQYF
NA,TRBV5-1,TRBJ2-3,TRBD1,TGCGCCAGCAGCAAGACAGGGGGCCCCACAGATACGCAGTATTTT,CASSKTGGPTDTQYF
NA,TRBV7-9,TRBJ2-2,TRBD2,TGTGCCAGCAGCTCTCGATGGGGACTAGAGGGCACCGGGGAGCTGTTTTTT,CASSSRWGLEGTGELFF
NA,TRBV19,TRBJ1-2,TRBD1,TGTGCCTGCCGGGACAGGGCGAACTATGGCTACACCTTC,CACRDRANYGYTF
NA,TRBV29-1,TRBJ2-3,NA,TGCAGCGTCGGAGCCGATACGCAGTATTTT,CSVGADTQYF
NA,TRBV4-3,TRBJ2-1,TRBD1,TGCGCCAGCAGCCAATTCGGGGACAGAATGTTCTTC,CASSQFGDRMFF
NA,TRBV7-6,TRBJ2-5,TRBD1,TGTGCCAGCAGCCCTAGACAGGGTTTAGAGACCCAGTACTTC,CASSPRQGLETQYF
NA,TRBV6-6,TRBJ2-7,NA,TGTGCCAGCAGTTACCCCGGAGGGCCAGGGGAGCAGTACTTC,CASSYPGGPGEQYF
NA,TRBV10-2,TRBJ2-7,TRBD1,TGCGCCAGCAGTGCAACAGGGGATTTCTACGAGCAGTACTTC,CASSATGDFYEQYF
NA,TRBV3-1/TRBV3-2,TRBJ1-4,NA,TGTGCCAGCAGCCAAGATACGAGGCTCGAAAAACTGTTTTTT,CASSQDTRLEKLFF
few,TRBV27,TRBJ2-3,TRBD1,TGTGCCAGCAGTTCATGGACAGGCCGGTCGGATACGCAGTATTTT,CASSSWTGRSDTQYF
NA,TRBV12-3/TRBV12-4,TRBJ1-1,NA,TGTGCCAGCACTCACAGGGACACTGAAGCTTTCTTT,CASTHRDTEAFF
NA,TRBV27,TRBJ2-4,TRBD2,TGTGCCAGCAGTTCAGCGGGAGGCCCCAAAAACATTCAGTACTTC,CASSSAGGPKNIQYF